A single sample gave rise to the 5 T cell receptor beta chains below, sequenced in a study of cytomegalovirus exposure and HLA in healthy donors. Vbeta (60) and Jbeta (13) primers were used in the PCR. The data were produced by immunoSEQ multiplex PCR, yet TCRdb's version contains in-frame clones alone and is incomplete. The repertoire holds roughly 130,000 clones, with approximately 85% as singletons. Sequenced sample: PBMCs. These receptors came from a male donor in good health and CMV-seropositive.

The sample holds a few counts of this clone. The chain joins TRBV5-8 to TRBJ2-1; TRBD1 aligns across 7 bases. The CDR3 consists of 15 residues. V lost 3 bases, J lost 6 bases, and 9 bases stayed unmatched. Germline CDR1 is SGHTS and CDR2 is YDEGEE. The CDR3 protein is CASSWLGTAGNEQFF. CDR3 DNA sequence: TGTGCCAGCAGCTGGCTGGGGACAGCAGGCAATGAGCAGTTCTTC.

The rearrangement links TRBV15 to TRBJ1-4; 8 bases are a match to TRBD1. Germline V CDR1 and CDR2: LNHNV, YYDKDF (reference sequence). CDR3 length equals 15 residues. V trimming: 2 bases; J trimming: 5 bases; junction bases outside the gene matches: 4. CDR3 amino acids: CATSRTGGHNEKLFF. The CDR3 nucleotides are TGTGCCACCAGCAGAACAGGGGGTCACAATGAAAAACTGTTTTTT.

The chain joins TRBV25-1 to TRBJ2-1; the match to TRBD2 covers 14 bases. Germline V CDR1 and CDR2: MGHDK, SYGVNS. This CDR3 spans 16 amino acids. V gave up 1 base and J gave up 9 bases; unmatched junction bases: 5. The CDR3 reads CASSESRGLAGAEQFF. The CDR3 bases are TGTGCCAGCAGTGAATCCCGGGGACTAGCGGGAGCTGAGCAGTTCTTC.

The chain carries TRBV6-1 and TRBJ2-7, with a weak D call TRBD1 (5 bases). V dropped 7 bases and J dropped 3 bases, with 16 bases sitting between them. Germline assignment: CDR1 MNHNS and CDR2 SASEGT. The CDR3 runs to 14 residues. The CDR3 spells CASNLGRGVYEQYF. The CDR3 region has the DNA TGTGCCAGCAACCTAGGTAGGGGTGTCTACGAGCAGTACTTC.

The V gene is TRBV29-1, the J gene TRBJ2-1; TRBD1 matches 7 bases. This CDR3 contains 14 residues. The J segment lost 10 bases and the V segment lost 5 bases, leaving 14 bases of the junction unmatched. CDR1 SQVTM and CDR2 ANQGSEA come from the germline V gene. The CDR3 DNA reads TGCAGCGTTCGACGGGGACAGAGGCCAGGGGAGCAGTTCTTC. Protein sequence: CSVRRGQRPGEQFF.